The 7 T cell receptor beta chains reported below all come from one sample, sequenced in a study of CD8+ T cells in alopecia areata. Investigators isolated RNA and reverse transcribed it into cDNA to act as the sequencing template. Assay: immunoSEQ multiplex PCR; the TCRdb copy retains only in-frame clones and omits some. The repertoire has about 300,000 clones, none seen only once; the ten largest take about 1.2%. Markers used for sorting pooled cutaneous lymph node cells were CD4, CD8alpha, NKG2D, NKG2ACE and others. Sequencing input: CD4+ T cells sorted from a lymph node. These receptors all stem from a C3H/HeJ mouse with alopecia areata. This strain has MHC haplotype H2-k.

This clone was observed a few times. The gene symbols are mouse symbols. The read halts 4 residues ahead of the CDR3 end, with the missing end drawn from the germline J gene. Other DNA sequences in this sample translate to the same CDR3. The chain carries TRBV31 and TRBJ2-5; TRBD1 might be the D (6 bases). The CDR3 spans 13 residues. Germline V CDR1 and CDR2: GKSSPN, SITVG. V lost 0 bases, J lost 3 bases, and 7 bases lay in between. The CDR3 spells CAWSLQGQDTQYF. The CDR3 bases that were read are TGTGCCTGGAGTCTGCAGGGGCAAGAC.

Note on this clone: Each gene name is a mouse one. From the germline J gene comes the end of the CDR3, since the read stops 3 residues before it. The chain uses TRBV19 and TRBJ1-6, with TRBD1 matching 9 bases. TRBJ1-6 has ORF status, its function being uncertain. V shed 2 bases and J 9 bases; nucleotides not matched to a gene: 6. Germline lookup yields CDR1 FNHDT and CDR2 SITEND (reference sequence). This CDR3 has 15 amino acids. CDR3 DNA (partial): TGTGCCAGCAGTATGGACAGGGGATTGGGTTCGCCC. Encoded protein: CASSMDRGLGSP. The entire CDR3 protein reads CASSMDRGLGSPLYF.

A remark on this clone: Germline and genes: mouse. The CDR3 is cut off 4 residues early in the read; its end comes from the germline J gene. The J gene is TRBJ2-3, the V gene TRBV1; TRBD1 might be the D (6 bases). Trimming left V 3 bases short and J 0 bases short, with 13 bases between. CDR1 and CDR2 (germline): NSQYPW, LRSPGD (reference sequence). This CDR3 is 16 amino acids long. The CDR3 region is CTCSALGTRSAETLYF. The DNA read from the CDR3 is TGCACCTGCAGTGCCCTCGGGACAAGGAGTGCAGAA.

In the case of this clone: Gene and germline names: mouse. CDR3 bases read: TGTGCCAGCGGCGTACTGGGCTCCTAT. This translates into CASGVLGSY. The whole CDR3 protein is CASGVLGSYEQYF. The V gene is TRBV13-2, the J gene TRBJ2-7; possible D gene TRBD2, 6 bases. The DNA ends 4 residues before the CDR3 does, and the rest of the CDR3 is filled in from the germline J gene. Germline CDR1 and CDR2: NNHNN and SYGAGS (reference sequence). The CDR3 length is 13 residues. V was shortened by 5 bases and J by 0 bases, with 9 bases between the two germline ends.

As regards this clone: Gene names follow the mouse nomenclature. The read comes to an end 4 residues before the CDR3 does, leaving the germline J gene to fill in the end. The chain carries TRBV13-2 and TRBJ2-5, with 11 bases fitting TRBD2. This CDR3 has 16 amino acids. Germline CDR1 NNHNN, CDR2 SYGAGS (reference sequence). With 0 bases clipped from V and 3 bases from J, the junction kept 3 bases outside the gene matches. The CDR3 here is CASGDARDWGQDTQYF. CDR3 DNA (partial): TGTGCCAGCGGTGATGCTAGGGACTGGGGGCAAGAC.

This clone was recorded a few times. The germline and genes are mouse ones. The sequenced fragment ends 4 residues before the CDR3 boundary, so the rest is inferred from the germline J gene. The genes are TRBV5 and TRBJ2-3, with D perhaps matching TRBD2 (6 bases). The CDR3 is made up of 17 amino acids. V lost 0 bases and J 0 bases, leaving 13 bases between the germline ends. The germline V gene has CDR1 LGHNA and CDR2 YNLKQL (reference sequence). The covered CDR3 bases are TGTGCCAGCAGCCAAGATCTGGGGCCGGCTAGTGCAGAA. Translation: CASSQDLGPASAE. In full, the CDR3 is CASSQDLGPASAETLYF.

This clone has only a few counts. The genes and germline here are from mouse. The read ends 4 residues shy of where the CDR3 ends; the end is completed using the germline J gene. This rearrangement joins TRBV13-2 to TRBJ2-3, with D tentatively TRBD2 (6 bases). Trimming took 5 bases from V and 0 from J, leaving 13 bases between them. CDR1 and CDR2 (germline): NNHNN, SYGAGS (reference sequence). This CDR3 has 15 amino acids. CDR3 protein: CASGVLGTSAETLYF. The DNA read from the CDR3 is TGTGCCAGCGGCGTACTGGGAACTAGTGCAGAA.